This T cell receptor (beta chain) emerged from a study of CD8+ T cells in alopecia areata. The overall study: Treated patients took oral tofacitinib at 5 to 10 mg twice daily. The study, taken as a whole, reports: Clonality in lesional scalp, especially alopecia totalis/universalis, exceeded that of normal scalp. It was less clear whether patients shared TCRs than it was in mice, possibly because of HLA.

This clone turned up a few times. The target antigen is unknown. Extraction and reverse transcription of RNA yielded cDNA as the sequencing template. Repertoires were generated with immunoSEQ multiplex PCR, while TCRdb's copy carries only in-frame clones and drops some. There are approximately 59,000 clones in the sample; roughly 44% occur only once, and about a sixth lies in the top ten. CDR1 and CDR2 from the germline V gene are LNHNV and YYDKDF (reference sequence). V shed 1 base and J shed 6 bases, with 16 bases lying between them. The CDR3 sequence is 16 residues long. Sorting from PBMCs produced CD4+ and CD8+ T cells.

The chain recombines TRBV15 with TRBJ2-1, with D possibly TRBD2 on 6 matching bases. This material consisted of CD8+ T cells sorted from blood, taken at week 0. The sequence came from a human donor with alopecia areata. Written as DNA, the CDR3 is TGTGCCACCAGCAGAGCCAACTCAGCCGGGGGCAATGAGCAGTTCTTC. As protein: CATSRANSAGGNEQFF. Together with reference TRBV15 and TRBJ2-1, the CDR3 gives the full variable domain: DAMVIQNPRYQVTQFGKPVTLSCSQTLNHNVMYWYQQKSSQAPKLLFHYYDKDFNNEADTPDNFQSRRPNTSFCFLDIRSPGLGDTAMYLCATSRANSAGGNEQFFGPGTRLTVL.